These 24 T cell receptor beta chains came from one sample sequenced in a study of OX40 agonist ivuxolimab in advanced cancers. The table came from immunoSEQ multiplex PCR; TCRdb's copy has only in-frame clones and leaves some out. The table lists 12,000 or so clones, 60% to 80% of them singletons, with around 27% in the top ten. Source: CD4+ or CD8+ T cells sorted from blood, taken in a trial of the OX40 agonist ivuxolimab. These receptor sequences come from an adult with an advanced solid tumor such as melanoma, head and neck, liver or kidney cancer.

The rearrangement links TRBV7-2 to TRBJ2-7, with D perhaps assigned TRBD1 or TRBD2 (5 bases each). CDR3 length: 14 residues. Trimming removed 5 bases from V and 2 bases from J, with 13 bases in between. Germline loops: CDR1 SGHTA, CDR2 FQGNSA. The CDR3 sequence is CASSPLGTPYEQYF. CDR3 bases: TGTGCCAGCAGCCCCTTGGGGACCCCCTACGAGCAGTACTTC.

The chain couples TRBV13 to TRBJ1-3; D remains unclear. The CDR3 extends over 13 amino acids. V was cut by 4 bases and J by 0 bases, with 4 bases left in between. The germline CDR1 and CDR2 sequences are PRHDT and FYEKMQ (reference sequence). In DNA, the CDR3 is TGTGCCAGCAGCTACAGCTCTGGAAACACCATATATTTT. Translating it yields CASSYSSGNTIYF.

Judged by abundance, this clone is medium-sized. CDR3 loop: CASSQDFTGSYNEQFF. In DNA form, the CDR3 reads TGTGCCAGCAGCCAAGATTTTACAGGGTCGTACAATGAGCAGTTCTTC. The V gene is TRBV4-2, the J gene TRBJ2-1; the D gene is possibly TRBD1 (6 bases). V was trimmed by 0 bases and J by 4 bases, leaving 13 bases between them. The CDR3 has 16 residues. The germline V gene encodes CDR1 LGHNA and CDR2 YNFKEQ.

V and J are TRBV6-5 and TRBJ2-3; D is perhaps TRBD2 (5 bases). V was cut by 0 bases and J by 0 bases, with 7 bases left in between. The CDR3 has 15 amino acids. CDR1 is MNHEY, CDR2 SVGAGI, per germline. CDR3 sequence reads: CASSYSTGSTDTQYF. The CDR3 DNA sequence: TGTGCCAGCAGTTACTCGACGGGGAGCACAGATACGCAGTATTTT.

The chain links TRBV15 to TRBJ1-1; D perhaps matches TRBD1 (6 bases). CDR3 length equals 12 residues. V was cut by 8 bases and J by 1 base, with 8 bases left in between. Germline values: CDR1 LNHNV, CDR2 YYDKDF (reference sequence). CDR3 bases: TGTGCCACCGGGGGCCCGAACACTGAAGCTTTCTTT. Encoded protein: CATGGPNTEAFF.

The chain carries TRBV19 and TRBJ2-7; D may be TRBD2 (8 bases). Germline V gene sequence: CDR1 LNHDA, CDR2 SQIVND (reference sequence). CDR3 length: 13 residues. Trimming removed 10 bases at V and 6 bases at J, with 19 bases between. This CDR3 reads CATTGGGWAEQYF. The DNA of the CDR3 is TGTGCCACTACGGGAGGGGGCTGGGCCGAGCAGTACTTC.

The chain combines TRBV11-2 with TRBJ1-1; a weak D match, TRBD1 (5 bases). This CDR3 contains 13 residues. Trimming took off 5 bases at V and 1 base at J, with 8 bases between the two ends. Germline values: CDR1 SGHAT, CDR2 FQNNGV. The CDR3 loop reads CASSLGQNTEAFF. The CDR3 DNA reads TGTGCCAGCAGCCTTGGACAGAACACTGAAGCTTTCTTT.

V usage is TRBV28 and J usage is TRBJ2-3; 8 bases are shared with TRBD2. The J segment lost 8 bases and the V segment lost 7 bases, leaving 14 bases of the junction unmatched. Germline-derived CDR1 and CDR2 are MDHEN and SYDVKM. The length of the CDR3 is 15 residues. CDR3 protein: CASTQVGAGGGTQYF. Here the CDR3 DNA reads TGTGCCAGCACCCAAGTTGGGGCGGGAGGTGGTACGCAGTATTTT.

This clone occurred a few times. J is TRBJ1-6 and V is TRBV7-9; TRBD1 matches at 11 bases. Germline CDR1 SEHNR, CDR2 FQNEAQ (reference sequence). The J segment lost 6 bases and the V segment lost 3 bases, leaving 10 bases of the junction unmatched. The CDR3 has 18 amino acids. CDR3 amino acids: CASSFSGQGALGNSPLHF. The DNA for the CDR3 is TGTGCCAGCAGCTTCAGCGGACAGGGGGCGCTAGGTAATTCACCCCTCCACTTT.

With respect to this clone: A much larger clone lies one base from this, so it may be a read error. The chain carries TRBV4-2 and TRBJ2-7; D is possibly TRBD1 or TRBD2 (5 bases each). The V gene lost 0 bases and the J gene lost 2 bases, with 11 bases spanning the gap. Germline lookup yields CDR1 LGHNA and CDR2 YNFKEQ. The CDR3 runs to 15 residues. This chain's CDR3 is CASSQDGTGTYEQYF. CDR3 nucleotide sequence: TGTGCCAGCAGCCAAGATGGGACGGGGACCTACGAGCAGTACTTC.

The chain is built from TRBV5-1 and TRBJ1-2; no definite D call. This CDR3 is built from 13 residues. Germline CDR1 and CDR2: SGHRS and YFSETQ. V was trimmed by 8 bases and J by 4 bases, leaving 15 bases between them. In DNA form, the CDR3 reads TGCGCCAGTACGGACGAGGGAGGCTATGGCTACACCTTC. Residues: CASTDEGGYGYTF.

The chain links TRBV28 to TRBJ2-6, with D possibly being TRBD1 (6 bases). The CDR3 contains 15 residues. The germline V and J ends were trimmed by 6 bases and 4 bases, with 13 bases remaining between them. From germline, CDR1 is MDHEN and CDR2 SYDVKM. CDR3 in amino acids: CASRPQGTGANVLTF. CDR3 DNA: TGTGCCAGCAGACCACAGGGAACAGGGGCCAACGTCCTGACTTTC. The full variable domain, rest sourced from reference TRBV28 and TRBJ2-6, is DVKVTQSSRYLVKRTGEKVFLECVQDMDHENMFWYRQDPGLGLRLIYFSYDVKMKEKGDIPEGYSVSREKKERFSLILESASTNQTSMYLCASRPQGTGANVLTFGAGSRLTVL.

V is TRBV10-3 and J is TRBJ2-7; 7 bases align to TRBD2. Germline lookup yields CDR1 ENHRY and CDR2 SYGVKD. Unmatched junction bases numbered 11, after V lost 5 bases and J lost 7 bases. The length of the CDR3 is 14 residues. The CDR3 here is CAISLGGEVDEQYF. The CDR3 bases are TGTGCCATCAGTCTGGGGGGGGAGGTGGATGAGCAGTACTTC.

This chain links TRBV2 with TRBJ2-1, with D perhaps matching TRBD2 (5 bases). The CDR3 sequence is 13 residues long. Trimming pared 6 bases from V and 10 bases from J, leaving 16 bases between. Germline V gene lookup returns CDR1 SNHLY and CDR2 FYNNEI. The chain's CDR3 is CASRRNGIGEQFF. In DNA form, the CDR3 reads TGTGCCAGCAGGAGGAACGGGATAGGGGAGCAGTTCTTC.

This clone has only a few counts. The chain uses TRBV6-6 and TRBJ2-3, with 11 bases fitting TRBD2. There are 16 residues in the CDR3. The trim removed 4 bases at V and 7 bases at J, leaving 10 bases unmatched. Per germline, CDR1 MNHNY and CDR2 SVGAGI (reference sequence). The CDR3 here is CASSLTLAGGVYTQYF. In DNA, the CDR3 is TGTGCCAGCAGTTTAACTCTAGCGGGGGGTGTCTATACGCAGTATTTT.

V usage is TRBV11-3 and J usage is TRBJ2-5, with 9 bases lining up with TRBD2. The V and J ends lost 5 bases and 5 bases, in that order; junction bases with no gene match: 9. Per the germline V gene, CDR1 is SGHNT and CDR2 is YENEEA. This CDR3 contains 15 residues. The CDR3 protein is CASSAPAGGQETQYF. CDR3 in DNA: TGTGCCAGCAGCGCTCCCGCGGGGGGGCAGGAGACCCAGTACTTC.

DNA for the CDR3: TGTGCCAGCAGCCCGCTGAGAAGAGGAGACGGTGAGCAGTTCTTC. Amino acids: CASSPLRRGDGEQFF. The chain carries TRBV5-4 and TRBJ2-1; D unresolved. Trimming took off 4 bases at V and 9 bases at J, with 20 bases between the two ends. The CDR3 loop spans 15 amino acids. Germline V gives CDR1 SGHNT, CDR2 YYREEE (reference sequence).

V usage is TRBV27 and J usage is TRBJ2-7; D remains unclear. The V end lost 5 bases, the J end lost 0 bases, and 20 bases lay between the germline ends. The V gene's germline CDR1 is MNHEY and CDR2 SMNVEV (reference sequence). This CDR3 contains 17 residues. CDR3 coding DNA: TGTGCCAGCAGTCTGAGACATATCGGTGACATCTCCTACGAGCAGTACTTC. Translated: CASSLRHIGDISYEQYF.

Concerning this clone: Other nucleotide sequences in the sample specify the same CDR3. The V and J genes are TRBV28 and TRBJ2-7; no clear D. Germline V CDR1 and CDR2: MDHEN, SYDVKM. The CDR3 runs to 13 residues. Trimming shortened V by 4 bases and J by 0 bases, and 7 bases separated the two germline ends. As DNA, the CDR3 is TGTGCCAGCAGTTCGCCCAGCTCCTACGAGCAGTACTTC. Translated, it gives CASSSPSSYEQYF.

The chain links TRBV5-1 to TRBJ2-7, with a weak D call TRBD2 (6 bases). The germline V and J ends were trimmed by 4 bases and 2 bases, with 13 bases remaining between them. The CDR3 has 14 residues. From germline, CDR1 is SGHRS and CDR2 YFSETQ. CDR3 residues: CASSIGTDTYEQYF. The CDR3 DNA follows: TGCGCCAGCAGCATCGGGACTGATACCTACGAGCAGTACTTC.

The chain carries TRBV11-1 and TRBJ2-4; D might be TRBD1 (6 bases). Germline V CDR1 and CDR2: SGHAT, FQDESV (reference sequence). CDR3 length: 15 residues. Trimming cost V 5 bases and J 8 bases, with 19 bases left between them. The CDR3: CASSLGQGGMDIQYF. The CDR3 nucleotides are TGTGCCAGCAGCCTGGGACAAGGGGGAATGGACATTCAGTACTTC.

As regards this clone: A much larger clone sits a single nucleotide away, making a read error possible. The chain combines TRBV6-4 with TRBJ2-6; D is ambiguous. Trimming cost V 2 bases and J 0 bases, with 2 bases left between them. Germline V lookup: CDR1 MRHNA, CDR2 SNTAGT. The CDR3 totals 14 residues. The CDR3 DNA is TGTGCCAGCAGTGACAACTCTGGGGCCAACGTCCTGACTTTC. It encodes CASSDNSGANVLTF.

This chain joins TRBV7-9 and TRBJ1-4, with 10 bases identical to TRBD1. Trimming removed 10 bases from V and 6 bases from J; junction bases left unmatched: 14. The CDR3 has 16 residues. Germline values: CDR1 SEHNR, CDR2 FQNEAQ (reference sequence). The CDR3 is CATSQGQGTLDEKLFF. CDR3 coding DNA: TGTGCCACGTCTCAGGGACAGGGGACTCTGGATGAAAAACTGTTTTTT.

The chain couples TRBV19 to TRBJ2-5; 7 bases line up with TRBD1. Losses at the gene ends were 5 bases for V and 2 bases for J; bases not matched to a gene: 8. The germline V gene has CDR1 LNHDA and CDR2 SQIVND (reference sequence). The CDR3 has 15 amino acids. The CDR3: CASSPSPGQQETQYF. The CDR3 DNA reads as TGTGCCAGTAGTCCCTCCCCGGGACAGCAAGAGACCCAGTACTTC.